Sequencing of this TCR beta chain was carried out in a study of blood T cell repertoires in COVID-19. Profiling relied on immunoSEQ multiplex PCR, and the TCRdb table lists in-frame clones only, not all of them. The repertoire holds about 260,000 clones, with around 90% as singletons. The CDR3 runs 16 residues. Germline trimming cut 4 bases from V and 8 bases from J; bases unmatched to any gene: 7. Germline CDR1 and CDR2: SEHNR and FQNEAQ (reference sequence). Allocation to cohorts depended on clinical history reported by the participants. Sequencing was carried out using PBMCs or T cells enriched from blood (not recorded which). The chain employs TRBV7-9 and TRBJ2-4; TRBD2 matches 14 bases. The source of this sequence is a man aged 35-49 years who had been exposed to COVID-19. The CDR3 spells CASSWGTSGSGDIQYF. The CDR3 DNA sequence: TGTGCCAGCAGCTGGGGGACTAGCGGGAGTGGGGACATTCAGTACTTC.